These T cell receptor beta chains were read from a single sample in a study of blood T cells in healthy people across ages. TCRdb re-called the 5' RACE reads with MiXCR, one entry per CDR3 protein. In the table there are about 590,000 distinct CDR3 sequences, about 30% of which are singletons. The sequenced sample consisted of blood. The receptors here all came from a woman older than 75 in good health. Each CDR3 is given with its conserved first and last residue. The D gene is left open where the match is weak. The size entry is marked missing in some rows and otherwise reads once, few, many or a size class.

many	TRBV3-1	NA	TRBJ2-3	TGTGCCAGCAGCCTTTTCGATACGCAGTATTTT	CASSLFDTQYF
many	TRBV5-1	TRBD1	TRBJ2-4	TGCGCCAGCAGCTTAGGGACAGCAAACATTCAGTACTTC	CASSLGTANIQYF
NA	TRBV7-2	NA	TRBJ2-2	TGTGCCAGCAGCGCACAAACAAAGGGAGGGGAGCTGTTTTTT	CASSAQTKGGELFF
NA	TRBV6-6	NA	TRBJ2-1	TGTGCCAGCAGTTACGCGGCGGGGGCCGACAATGAGCAGTTCTTC	CASSYAAGADNEQFF
NA	TRBV11-2	TRBD1	TRBJ1-3	TGTGCCAGCAGCTCTCAGGGGGCGCGCGGAAACACCATATATTTT	CASSSQGARGNTIYF
NA	TRBV7-9	NA	TRBJ1-2	TGTGCCAGCAGCTTGGGGGGGGGCAGTGGCTACACCTTC	CASSLGGGSGYTF
NA	TRBV7-2	NA	TRBJ1-5	TGTGCCAGCAGCTTAGGGTACAGGGAGCCCCAGCATTTT	CASSLGYREPQHF
few	TRBV3-1	NA	TRBJ1-4	TGTGCCAGCAGCCAGTACCTGGGGTCCGGAGGGGAAAAACTGTTTTTT	CASSQYLGSGGEKLFF
many	TRBV7-2	TRBD2	TRBJ2-1	TGTGCCAGCAGGACGCGGACTAGCGGGGTGGGGAATGAGCAGTTCTTC	CASRTRTSGVGNEQFF
NA	TRBV7-8	NA	TRBJ1-2	TGTGCCAGCAGCGGCCGATCTAACTATGACTACACCTTC	CASSGRSNYDYTF
few	TRBV30	NA	TRBJ2-5	TGTGCCTGGAGCGAACTAGGTAGAGAGACCCAGTACTTC	CAWSELGRETQYF
NA	TRBV18	NA	TRBJ1-5	TGTGCCAGCTCACCACGGTCCGGTCAGCCCCAGCATTTT	CASSPRSGQPQHF
NA	TRBV25-1	NA	TRBJ2-1	TGTGCCAGCAGGGGGGACGGAGCATCCTACAATGAGCAGTTCTTC	CASRGDGASYNEQFF
many	TRBV20-1	NA	TRBJ1-5	TGCAGTGCTAGAGAAGCGGACATGCCGCGCAATCAGCCCCAGCATTTT	CSAREADMPRNQPQHF
many	TRBV27	TRBD2	TRBJ2-3	TGTGCCAGCGGCTCGGTCTTTTCGAAGGGGCTAGCGGAAACTAGCACAGATACGCAGTATTTT	CASGSVFSKGLAETSTDTQYF
many	TRBV18	NA	TRBJ2-6	TGTGCCAGCTCACTTCGACGGGCCTCTGGGGCCAACGTCCTGACTTTC	CASSLRRASGANVLTF
NA	TRBV20-1	NA	TRBJ1-4	TGCAGTGCTAGATCATTGGGGAATGAAAAACTGTTTTTT	CSARSLGNEKLFF
NA	TRBV29-1	TRBD2	TRBJ2-3	TGCAGCGTTGTCCAGCGGAGCGGGGGTACGCAGTATTTT	CSVVQRSGGTQYF
many	TRBV4-2	NA	TRBJ2-5	TGTGCCAGCAGCCAAGATTTAGGAAAGCTCCAGTACTTC	CASSQDLGKLQYF
few	TRBV5-4	NA	TRBJ2-1	TGTGCCAGCAGCTTGGCCGCGGGGAAATACAATGAGCAGTTCTTC	CASSLAAGKYNEQFF
NA	TRBV7-9	NA	TRBJ2-4	TGTGCCAGCAGCCCCGGGGGGACAGCGATAAACATTCAGTACTTC	CASSPGGTAINIQYF
NA	TRBV19	NA	TRBJ2-2	TGTGCCAGTAGTCGTACGCCCAACACCGGGGAGCTGTTTTTT	CASSRTPNTGELFF
many	TRBV7-9	NA	TRBJ2-5	TGTGCCAGCAGCTTAGAGACTAGTACGTACTTC	CASSLETSTYF
NA	TRBV6-6	NA	TRBJ2-5	TGTGCCACCAGTGATCCCGTCTCTGGACAGCGGGAGACCCAGTACTTC	CATSDPVSGQRETQYF
few	TRBV29-1	NA	TRBJ2-5	TGCAGCGGAACGACAGTGCCACAAGAGACCCAGTACTTC	CSGTTVPQETQYF
NA	TRBV20-1	NA	TRBJ1-2	TGCAGTGCTAGAGCTAGGGACCGTCCCTATGGCTACACCTTC	CSARARDRPYGYTF
few	TRBV29-1	NA	TRBJ2-4	TGCAGCGTTGAAGGCCGGCAGGGGACGCCTGGGCAGTACTTC	CSVEGRQGTPGQYF
many	TRBV20-1	NA	TRBJ2-7	TGCAGTTTCGAGGGGGAGAAGCGGAAATACGAGCAGTACTTC	CSFEGEKRKYEQYF